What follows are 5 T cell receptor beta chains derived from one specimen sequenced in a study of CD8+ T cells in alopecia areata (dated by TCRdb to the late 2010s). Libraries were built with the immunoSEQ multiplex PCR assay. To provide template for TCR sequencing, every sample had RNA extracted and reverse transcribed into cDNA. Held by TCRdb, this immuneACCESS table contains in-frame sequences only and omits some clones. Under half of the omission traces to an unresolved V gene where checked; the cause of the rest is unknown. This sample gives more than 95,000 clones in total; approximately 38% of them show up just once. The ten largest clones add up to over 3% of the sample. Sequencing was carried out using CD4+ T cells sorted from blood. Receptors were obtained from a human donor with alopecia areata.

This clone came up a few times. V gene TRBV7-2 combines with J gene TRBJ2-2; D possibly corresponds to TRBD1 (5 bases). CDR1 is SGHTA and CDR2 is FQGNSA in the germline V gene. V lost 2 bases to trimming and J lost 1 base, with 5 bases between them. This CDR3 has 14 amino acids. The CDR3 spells CASSLRGNTGELFF. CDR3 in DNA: TGTGCCAGCAGCTTAAGGGGGAACACCGGGGAGCTGTTTTTT.

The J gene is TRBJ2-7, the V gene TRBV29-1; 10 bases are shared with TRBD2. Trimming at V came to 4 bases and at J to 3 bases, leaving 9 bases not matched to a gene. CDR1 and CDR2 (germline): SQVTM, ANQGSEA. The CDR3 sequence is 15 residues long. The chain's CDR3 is CSVGEGTSDLYEQYF. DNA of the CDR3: TGCAGCGTTGGGGAAGGGACTAGCGATCTCTACGAGCAGTACTTC.

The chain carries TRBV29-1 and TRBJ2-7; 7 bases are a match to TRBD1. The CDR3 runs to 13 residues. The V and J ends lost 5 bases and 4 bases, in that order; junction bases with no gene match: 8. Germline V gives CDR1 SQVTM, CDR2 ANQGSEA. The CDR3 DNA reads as TGCAGCGTTTCCTATCCAGGGGGTTACGAGCAGTACTTC. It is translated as CSVSYPGGYEQYF.

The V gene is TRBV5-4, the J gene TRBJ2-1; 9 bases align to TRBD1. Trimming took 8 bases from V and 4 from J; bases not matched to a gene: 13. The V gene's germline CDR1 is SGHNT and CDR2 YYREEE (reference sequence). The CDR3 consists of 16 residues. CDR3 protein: CARSGTGPIRYNEQFF. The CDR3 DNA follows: TGTGCCAGAAGCGGGACAGGGCCCATACGATACAATGAGCAGTTCTTC.

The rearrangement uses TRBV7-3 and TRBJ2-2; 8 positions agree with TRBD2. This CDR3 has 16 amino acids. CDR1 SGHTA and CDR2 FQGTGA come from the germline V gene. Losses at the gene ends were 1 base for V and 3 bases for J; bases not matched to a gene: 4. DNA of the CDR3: TGTGCCAGCAGCTTAAATCCTAGCGGGTACACCGGGGAGCTGTTTTTT. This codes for CASSLNPSGYTGELFF.